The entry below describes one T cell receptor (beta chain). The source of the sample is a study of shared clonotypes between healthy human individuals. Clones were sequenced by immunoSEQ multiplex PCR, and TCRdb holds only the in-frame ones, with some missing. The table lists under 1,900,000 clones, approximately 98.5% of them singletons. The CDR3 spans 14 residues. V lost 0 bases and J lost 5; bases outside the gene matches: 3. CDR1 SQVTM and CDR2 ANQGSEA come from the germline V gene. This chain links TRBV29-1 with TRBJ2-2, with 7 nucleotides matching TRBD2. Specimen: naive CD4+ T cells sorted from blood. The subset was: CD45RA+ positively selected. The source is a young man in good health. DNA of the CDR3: TGCAGCGTTGAAGATCAACTAGCGACCGGGGAGCTGTTTTTT. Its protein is CSVEDQLATGELFF.